This TCR beta chain was recorded in a study of naive and memory T cell subsets. Germline values: CDR1 SGHRS, CDR2 YFSETQ. CDR3 length: 16 residues. The trim removed 4 bases at V and 1 base at J, leaving 8 bases unmatched. An oligonucleotide containing a UMI was ligated to the 3' end of TCR cDNA. Amplification of ligated cDNA took four PCR rounds with SP2 and nested alpha and beta constant primers. One entry per CDR3 protein, called by TCRdb with MiXCR from the 5' RACE reads. The data show tens of thousands of distinct CDR3 sequences, around 7.3% seen once. The clonotype was recovered from a male donor in good health. This chain joins TRBV5-1 and TRBJ2-1, with 7 nucleotides matching TRBD2. The CDR3 DNA reads TGCGCCAGCAGCATGGAGGGGAGGGAGTCCTACAATGAGCAGTTCTTC. Translating it yields CASSMEGRESYNEQFF.